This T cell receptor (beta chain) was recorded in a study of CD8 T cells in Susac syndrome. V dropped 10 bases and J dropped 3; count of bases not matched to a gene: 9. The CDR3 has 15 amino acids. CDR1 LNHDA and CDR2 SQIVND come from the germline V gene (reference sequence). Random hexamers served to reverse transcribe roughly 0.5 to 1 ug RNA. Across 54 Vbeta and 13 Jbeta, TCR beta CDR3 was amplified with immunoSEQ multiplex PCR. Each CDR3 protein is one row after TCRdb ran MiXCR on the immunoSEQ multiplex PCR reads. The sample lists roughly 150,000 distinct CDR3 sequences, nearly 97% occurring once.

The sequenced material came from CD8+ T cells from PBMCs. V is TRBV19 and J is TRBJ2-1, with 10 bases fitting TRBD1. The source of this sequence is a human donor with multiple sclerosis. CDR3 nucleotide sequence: TGTGCCACCCGAGTAGGGGACAGGGGCTACAATGAGCAGTTCTTC. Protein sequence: CATRVGDRGYNEQFF.